This T cell receptor beta chain was captured by sequencing in a study of shared clonotypes between healthy human individuals. Study-level information: Per donor, three plates held CD4 naive cells, three held CD4 memory, two held CD8 naive and one held CD8 memory. Study results and caveats: Relative to clonotypes present in all four donors, those not shared had lower generation probabilities.

Assay used: immunoSEQ multiplex PCR; TCRdb lists only in-frame clones, some missing. The data contain around 990,000 clones, around three quarters of them seen just once; the ten biggest clones take up more than 0.85%. Comment on this clone: What it recognizes is unknown.

The material sequenced was memory CD4+ T cells from PBMCs. Described subset: CD45RA-negative fraction. The TCR sequence derives from a man aged 18 to 30 in good health. Some clones in this sample may be carry-over from other donors' samples.

In DNA, the CDR3 is TGTGCCAGCAGTTTATTAGGGCGAAGGGAGTCCGGGGAGCTGTTTTTT. Its protein is CASSLLGRRESGELFF. J is TRBJ2-2 and V is TRBV28; possible D gene TRBD2, 5 bases. This CDR3 is 16 amino acids long. V shed 1 base and J shed 6 bases, with 15 bases lying between them. The germline CDR1 and CDR2 sequences are MDHEN and SYDVKM. Based on the CDR3 plus reference TRBV28 and TRBJ2-2, the full variable domain is DVKVTQSSRYLVKRTGEKVFLECVQDMDHENMFWYRQDPGLGLRLIYFSYDVKMKEKGDIPEGYSVSREKKERFSLILESASTNQTSMYLCASSLLGRRESGELFFGEGSRLTVL.